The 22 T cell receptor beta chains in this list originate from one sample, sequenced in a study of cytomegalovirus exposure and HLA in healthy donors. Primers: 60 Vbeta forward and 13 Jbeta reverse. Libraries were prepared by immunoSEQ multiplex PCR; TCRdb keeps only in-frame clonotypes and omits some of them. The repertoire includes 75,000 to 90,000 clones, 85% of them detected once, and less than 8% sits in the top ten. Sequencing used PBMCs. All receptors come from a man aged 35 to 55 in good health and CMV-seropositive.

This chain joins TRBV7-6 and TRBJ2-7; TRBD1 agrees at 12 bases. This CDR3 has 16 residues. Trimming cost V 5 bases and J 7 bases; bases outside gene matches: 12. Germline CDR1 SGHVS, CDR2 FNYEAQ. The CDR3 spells CASSLTGDRGLGEQYF. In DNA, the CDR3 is TGTGCCAGCAGCCTCACTGGGGACAGGGGGCTTGGTGAGCAGTACTTC.

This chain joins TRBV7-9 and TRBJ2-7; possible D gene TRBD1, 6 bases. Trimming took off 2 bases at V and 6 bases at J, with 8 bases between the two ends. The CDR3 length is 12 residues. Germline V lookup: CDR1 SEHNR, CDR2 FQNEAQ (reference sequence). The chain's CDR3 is CASSLSGVEQYF. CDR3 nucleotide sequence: TGTGCCAGCAGCTTATCAGGGGTCGAGCAGTACTTC. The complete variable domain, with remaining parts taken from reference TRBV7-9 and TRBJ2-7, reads DTGVSQNPRHKITKRGQNVTFRCDPISEHNRLYWYRQTLGQGPEFLTYFQNEAQLEKSRLLSDRFSAERPKGSFSTLEIQRTEQGDSAMYLCASSLSGVEQYFGPGTRLTVT.

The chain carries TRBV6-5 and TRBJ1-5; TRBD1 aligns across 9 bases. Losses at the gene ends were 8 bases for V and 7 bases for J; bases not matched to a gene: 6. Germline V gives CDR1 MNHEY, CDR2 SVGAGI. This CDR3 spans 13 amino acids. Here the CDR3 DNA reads TGTGCCAGCCGACAGGGGGTACAGCAGCCCCAGCATTTT. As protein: CASRQGVQQPQHF.

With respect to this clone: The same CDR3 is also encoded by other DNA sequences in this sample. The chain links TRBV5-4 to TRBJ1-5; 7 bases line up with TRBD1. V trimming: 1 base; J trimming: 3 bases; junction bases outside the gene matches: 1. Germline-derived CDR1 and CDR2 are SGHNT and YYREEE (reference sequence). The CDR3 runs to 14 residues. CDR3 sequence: CASSLTGDNQPQHF. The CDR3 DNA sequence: TGTGCCAGCAGCTTGACAGGGGACAATCAGCCCCAGCATTTT.

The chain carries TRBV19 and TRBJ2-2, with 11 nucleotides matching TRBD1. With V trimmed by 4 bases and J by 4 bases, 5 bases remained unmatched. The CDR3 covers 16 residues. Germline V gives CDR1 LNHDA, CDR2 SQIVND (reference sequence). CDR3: CASSTMGTGGTGELFF. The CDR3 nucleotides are TGTGCCAGTAGTACAATGGGGACAGGGGGCACCGGGGAGCTGTTTTTT.

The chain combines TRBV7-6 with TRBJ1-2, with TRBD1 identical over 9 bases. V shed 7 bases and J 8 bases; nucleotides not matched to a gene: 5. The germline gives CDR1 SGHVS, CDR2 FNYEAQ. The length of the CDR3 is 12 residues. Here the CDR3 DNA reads TGTGCCAGCACCAGGGACAGGGACGGCTACACCTTC. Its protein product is CASTRDRDGYTF.

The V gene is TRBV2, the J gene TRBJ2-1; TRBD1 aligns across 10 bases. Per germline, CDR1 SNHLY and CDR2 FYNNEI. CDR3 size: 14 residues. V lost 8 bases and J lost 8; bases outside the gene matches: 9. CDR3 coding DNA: TGTGCCAGCGGAGCGGGACAGGGGAGCCATGAGCAGTTCTTC. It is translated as CASGAGQGSHEQFF.

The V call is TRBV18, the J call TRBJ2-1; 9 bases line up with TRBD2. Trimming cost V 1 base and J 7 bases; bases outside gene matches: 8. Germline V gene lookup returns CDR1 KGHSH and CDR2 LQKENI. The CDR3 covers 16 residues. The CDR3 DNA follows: TGTGCCAGCTCACCACTTCCGGGACTAGCACATAATGAGCAGTTCTTC. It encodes CASSPLPGLAHNEQFF.

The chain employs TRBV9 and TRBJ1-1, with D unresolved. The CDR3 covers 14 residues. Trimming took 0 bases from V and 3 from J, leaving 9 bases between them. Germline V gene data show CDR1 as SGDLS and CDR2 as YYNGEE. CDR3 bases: TGTGCCAGCAGCGTAGCCCCGGTTGACACTGAAGCTTTCTTT. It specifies CASSVAPVDTEAFF.

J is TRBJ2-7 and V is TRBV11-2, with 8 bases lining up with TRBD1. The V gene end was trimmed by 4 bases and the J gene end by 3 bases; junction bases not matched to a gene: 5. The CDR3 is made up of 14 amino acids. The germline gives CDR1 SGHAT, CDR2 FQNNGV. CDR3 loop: CASSSRDRNYEQYF. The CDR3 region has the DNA TGTGCCAGCAGCTCCCGGGACAGGAACTACGAGCAGTACTTC.

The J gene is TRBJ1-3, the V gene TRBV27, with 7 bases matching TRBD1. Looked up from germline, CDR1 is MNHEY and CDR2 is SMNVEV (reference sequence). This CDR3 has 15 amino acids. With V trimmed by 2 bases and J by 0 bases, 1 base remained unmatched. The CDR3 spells CASSLRQGSGNTIYF. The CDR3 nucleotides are TGTGCCAGCAGTTTACGACAGGGCTCTGGAAACACCATATATTTT.

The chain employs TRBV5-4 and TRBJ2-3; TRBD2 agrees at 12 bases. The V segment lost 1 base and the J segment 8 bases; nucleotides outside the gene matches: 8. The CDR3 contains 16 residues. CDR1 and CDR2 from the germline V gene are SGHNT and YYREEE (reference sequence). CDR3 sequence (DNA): TGTGCCAGCAGCTTGAAGCTAGCGGGAGGGATGGCTACGCAGTATTTT. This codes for CASSLKLAGGMATQYF.

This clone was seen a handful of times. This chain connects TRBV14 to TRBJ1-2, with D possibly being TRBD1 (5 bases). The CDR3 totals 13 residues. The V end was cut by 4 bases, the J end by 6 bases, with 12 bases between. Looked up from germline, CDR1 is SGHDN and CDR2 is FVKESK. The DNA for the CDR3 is TGTGCCAGCAGCCTGGGGGGGGACCATGGCTACACCTTC. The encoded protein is CASSLGGDHGYTF. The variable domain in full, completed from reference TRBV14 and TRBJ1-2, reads EAGVTQFPSHSVIEKGQTVTLRCDPISGHDNLYWYRRVMGKEIKFLLHFVKESKQDESGMPNNRFLAERTGGTYSTLKVQPAELEDSGVYFCASSLGGDHGYTFGSGTRLTVV.

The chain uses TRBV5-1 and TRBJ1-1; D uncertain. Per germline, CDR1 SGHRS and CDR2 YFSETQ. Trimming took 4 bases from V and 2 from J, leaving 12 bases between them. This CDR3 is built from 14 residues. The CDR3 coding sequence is TGCGCCAGCAGCCCGGGAGGCCCAAACACTGAAGCTTTCTTT. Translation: CASSPGGPNTEAFF.

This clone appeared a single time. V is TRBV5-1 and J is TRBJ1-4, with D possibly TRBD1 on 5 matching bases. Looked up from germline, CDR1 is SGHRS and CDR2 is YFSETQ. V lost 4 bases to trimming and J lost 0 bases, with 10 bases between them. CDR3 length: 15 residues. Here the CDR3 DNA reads TGCGCCAGCAGCGTCGCAGGGCCAACTAATGAAAAACTGTTTTTT. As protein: CASSVAGPTNEKLFF. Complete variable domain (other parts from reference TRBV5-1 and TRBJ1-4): KAGVTQTPRYLIKTRGQQVTLSCSPISGHRSVSWYQQTPGQGLQFLFEYFSETQRNKGNFPGRFSGRQFSNSRSEMNVSTLELGDSALYLCASSVAGPTNEKLFFGSGTQLSVL.

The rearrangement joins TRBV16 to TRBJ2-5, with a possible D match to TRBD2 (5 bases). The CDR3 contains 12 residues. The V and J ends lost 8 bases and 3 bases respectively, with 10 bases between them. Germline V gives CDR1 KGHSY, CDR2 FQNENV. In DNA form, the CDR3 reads TGTGCCAGCGGGTGGCGGGAAGAGACCCAGTACTTC. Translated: CASGWREETQYF.

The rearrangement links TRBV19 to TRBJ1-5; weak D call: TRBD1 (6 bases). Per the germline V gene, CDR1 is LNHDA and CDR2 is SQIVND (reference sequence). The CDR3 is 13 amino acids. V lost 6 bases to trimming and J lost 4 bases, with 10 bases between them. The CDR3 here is CASRNRVNQPQHF. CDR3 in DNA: TGTGCCAGTAGGAACAGGGTTAATCAGCCCCAGCATTTT.

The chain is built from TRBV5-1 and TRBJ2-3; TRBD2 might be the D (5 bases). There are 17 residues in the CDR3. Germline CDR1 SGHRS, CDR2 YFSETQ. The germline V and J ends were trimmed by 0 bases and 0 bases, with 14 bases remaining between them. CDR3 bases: TGCGCCAGCAGCTTGGCCGGTGGCAGCGGTAGCACAGATACGCAGTATTTT. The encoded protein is CASSLAGGSGSTDTQYF. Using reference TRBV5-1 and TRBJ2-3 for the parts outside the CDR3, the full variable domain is KAGVTQTPRYLIKTRGQQVTLSCSPISGHRSVSWYQQTPGQGLQFLFEYFSETQRNKGNFPGRFSGRQFSNSRSEMNVSTLELGDSALYLCASSLAGGSGSTDTQYFGPGTRLTVL.

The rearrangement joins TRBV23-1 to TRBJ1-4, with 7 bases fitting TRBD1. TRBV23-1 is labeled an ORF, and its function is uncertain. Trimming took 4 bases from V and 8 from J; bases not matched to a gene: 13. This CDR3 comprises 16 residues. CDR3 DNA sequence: TGCGCCAGCAGTCCGGGTCGGAACAGGGGATGGGAAAAACTGTTTTTT. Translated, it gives CASSPGRNRGWEKLFF.

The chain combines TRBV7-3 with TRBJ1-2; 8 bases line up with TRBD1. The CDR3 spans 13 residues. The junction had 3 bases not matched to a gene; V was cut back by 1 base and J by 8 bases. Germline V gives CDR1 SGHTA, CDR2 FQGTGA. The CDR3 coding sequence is TGTGCCAGCAGCTTAAACCAGGGGGCCGGCTACACCTTC. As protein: CASSLNQGAGYTF.

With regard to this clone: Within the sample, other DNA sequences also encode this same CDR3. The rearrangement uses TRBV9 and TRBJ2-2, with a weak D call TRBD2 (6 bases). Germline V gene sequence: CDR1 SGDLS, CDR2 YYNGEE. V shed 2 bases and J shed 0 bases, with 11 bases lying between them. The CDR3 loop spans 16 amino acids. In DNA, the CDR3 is TGTGCCAGCAGCGTGGTCGGGGGACCGAACACCGGGGAGCTGTTTTTT. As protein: CASSVVGGPNTGELFF.

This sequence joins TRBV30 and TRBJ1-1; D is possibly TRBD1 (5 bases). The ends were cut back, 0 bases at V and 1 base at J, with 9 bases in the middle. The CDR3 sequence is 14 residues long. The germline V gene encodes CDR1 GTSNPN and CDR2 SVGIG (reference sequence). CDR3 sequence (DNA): TGTGCCTGGAGTGTACTCAGGGAGAACACTGAAGCTTTCTTT. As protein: CAWSVLRENTEAFF.